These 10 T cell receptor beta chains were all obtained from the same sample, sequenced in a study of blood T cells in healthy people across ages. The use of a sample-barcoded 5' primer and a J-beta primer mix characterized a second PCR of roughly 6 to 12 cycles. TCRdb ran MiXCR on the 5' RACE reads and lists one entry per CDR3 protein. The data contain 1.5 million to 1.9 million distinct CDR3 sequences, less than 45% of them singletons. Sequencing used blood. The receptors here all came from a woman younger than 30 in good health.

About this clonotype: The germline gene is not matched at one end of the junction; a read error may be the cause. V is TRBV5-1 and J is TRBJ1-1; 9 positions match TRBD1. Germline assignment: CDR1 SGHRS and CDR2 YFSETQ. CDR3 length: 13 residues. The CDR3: CASSWDRVTEAFF. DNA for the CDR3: TGTGCCAGCAGTTGGGACAGGGTAACTGAAGCTTTCTTT.

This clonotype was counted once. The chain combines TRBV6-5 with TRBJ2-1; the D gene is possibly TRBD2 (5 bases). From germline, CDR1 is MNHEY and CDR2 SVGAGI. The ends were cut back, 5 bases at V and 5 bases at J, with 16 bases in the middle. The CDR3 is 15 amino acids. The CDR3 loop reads CASSLNNLAHNEQFF. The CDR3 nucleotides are TGTGCCAGCAGTCTCAACAACCTAGCCCACAATGAGCAGTTCTTC.

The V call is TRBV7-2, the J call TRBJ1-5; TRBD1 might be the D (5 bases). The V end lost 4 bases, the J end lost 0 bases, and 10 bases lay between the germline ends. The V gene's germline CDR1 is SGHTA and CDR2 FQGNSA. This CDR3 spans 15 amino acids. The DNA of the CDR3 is TGTGCCAGCAGCTCCCAGGGATCTAGCAATCAGCCCCAGCATTTT. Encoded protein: CASSSQGSSNQPQHF.

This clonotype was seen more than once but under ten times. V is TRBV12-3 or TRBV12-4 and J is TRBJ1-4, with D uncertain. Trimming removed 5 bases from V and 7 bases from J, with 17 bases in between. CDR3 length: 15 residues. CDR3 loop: CASSDSRGSGEKLFF. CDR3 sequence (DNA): TGTGCCAGCAGTGATTCAAGAGGGTCTGGTGAAAAACTGTTTTTT.

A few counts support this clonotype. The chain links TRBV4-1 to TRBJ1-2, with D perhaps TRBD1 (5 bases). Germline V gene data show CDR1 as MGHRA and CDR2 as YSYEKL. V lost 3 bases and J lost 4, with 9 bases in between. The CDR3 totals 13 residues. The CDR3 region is CASSHGAIYGYTF. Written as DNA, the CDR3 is TGCGCCAGCAGCCACGGGGCTATCTATGGCTACACCTTC.

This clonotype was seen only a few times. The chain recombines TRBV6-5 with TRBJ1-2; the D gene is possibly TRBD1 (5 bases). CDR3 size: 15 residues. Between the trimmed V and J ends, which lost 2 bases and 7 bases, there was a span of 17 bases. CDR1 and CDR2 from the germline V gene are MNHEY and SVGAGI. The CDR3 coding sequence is TGTGCCAGCAGTTACCGGGAGAGCGGGGCATGTGGCTACACCTTC. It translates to CASSYRESGACGYTF.

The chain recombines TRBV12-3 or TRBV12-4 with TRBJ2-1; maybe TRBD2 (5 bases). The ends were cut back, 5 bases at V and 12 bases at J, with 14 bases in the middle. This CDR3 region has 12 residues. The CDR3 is CASSLLAFGQFF. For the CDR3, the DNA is TGTGCCAGCAGTCTCCTAGCCTTCGGGCAGTTCTTC.

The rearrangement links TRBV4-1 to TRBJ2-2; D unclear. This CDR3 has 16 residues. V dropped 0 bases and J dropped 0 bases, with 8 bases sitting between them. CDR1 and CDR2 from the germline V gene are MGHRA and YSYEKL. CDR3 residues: CASSQDIPANTGELFF. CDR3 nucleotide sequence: TGCGCCAGCAGCCAAGATATCCCGGCGAACACCGGGGAGCTGTTTTTT.

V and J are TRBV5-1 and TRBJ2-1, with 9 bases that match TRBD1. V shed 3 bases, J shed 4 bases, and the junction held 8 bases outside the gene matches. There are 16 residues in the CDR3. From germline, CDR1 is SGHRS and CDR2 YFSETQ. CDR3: CASSSYRDRAYNEQFF. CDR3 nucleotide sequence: TGCGCCAGCAGCTCGTACCGGGACAGGGCTTACAATGAGCAGTTCTTC. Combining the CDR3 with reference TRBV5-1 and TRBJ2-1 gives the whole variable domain KAGVTQTPRYLIKTRGQQVTLSCSPISGHRSVSWYQQTPGQGLQFLFEYFSETQRNKGNFPGRFSGRQFSNSRSEMNVSTLELGDSALYLCASSSYRDRAYNEQFFGPGTRLTVL.

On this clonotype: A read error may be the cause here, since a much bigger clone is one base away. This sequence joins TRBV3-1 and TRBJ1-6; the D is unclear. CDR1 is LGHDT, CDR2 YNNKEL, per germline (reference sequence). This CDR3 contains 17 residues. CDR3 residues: CASSQDGRAGYNSPLNF. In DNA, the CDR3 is TGTGCCAGCAGCCAAGATGGGAGGGCGGGGTATAATTCACCCCTCAACTTT.